This T cell receptor beta chain came from a study of beta chain features in type 1 diabetes. Broader study findings: Compared with healthy donors, patients appeared to share more similar naive, central memory and regulatory TCRB repertoires.

TCRB transcripts that were expressed got sequenced, as all of the isolated RNA had been reverse transcribed. Only in-frame clones appear in the TCRdb table, and some are missing; sequencing was by immunoSEQ multiplex PCR. The table includes roughly 300,000 clones, around 7.6% detected once. Averaging approximately 0.11 L, one heparinised blood draw was given by each donor. CD45RO/CCR7/CD25/CD127/CD95/CD27 staining was used to isolate CD4+ naive, central memory, regulatory and stem cell-like memory cells by sorting. With respect to this clone: Its antigen is as yet unknown.

This CDR3 comprises 13 residues. This TCR derives from a woman between 18 and 30 years old in good health. Material for sequencing was central memory CD4+ T cells from blood. The V and J genes are TRBV21-1 and TRBJ1-2; the table's D call, TRBD1, was not checked against the DNA. TRBV21-1 is an annotated pseudogene. CDR3 sequence (DNA): TGTGCCAGCAGACAAGAGGGGGTCTATGGCTACACCTTC. This translates into CASRQEGVYGYTF.